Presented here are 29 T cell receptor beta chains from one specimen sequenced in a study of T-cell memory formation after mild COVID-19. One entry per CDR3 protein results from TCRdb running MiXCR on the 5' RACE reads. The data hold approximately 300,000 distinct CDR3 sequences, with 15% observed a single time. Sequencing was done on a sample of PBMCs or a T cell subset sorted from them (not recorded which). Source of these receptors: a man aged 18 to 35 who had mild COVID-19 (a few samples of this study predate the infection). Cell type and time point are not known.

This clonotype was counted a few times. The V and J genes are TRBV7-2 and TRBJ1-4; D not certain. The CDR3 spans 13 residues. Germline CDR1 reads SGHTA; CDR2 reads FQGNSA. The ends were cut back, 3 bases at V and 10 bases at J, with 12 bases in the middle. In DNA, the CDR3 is TGTGCCAGCAGCTTGGCAGGCGTAGGAAAACTGTTTTTT. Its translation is CASSLAGVGKLFF.

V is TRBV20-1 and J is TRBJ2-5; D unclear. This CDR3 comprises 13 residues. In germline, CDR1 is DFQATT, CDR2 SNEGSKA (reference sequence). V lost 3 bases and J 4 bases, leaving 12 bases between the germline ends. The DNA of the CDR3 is TGCAGTGCTAGGCCCCTGAGTGGAGAGACCCAGTACTTC. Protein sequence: CSARPLSGETQYF.

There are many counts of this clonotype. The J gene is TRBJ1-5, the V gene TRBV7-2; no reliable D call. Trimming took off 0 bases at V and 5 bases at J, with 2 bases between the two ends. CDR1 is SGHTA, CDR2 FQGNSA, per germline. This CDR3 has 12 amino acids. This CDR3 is CASSLADQPQHF. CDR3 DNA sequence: TGTGCCAGCAGCTTAGCGGATCAGCCCCAGCATTTT.

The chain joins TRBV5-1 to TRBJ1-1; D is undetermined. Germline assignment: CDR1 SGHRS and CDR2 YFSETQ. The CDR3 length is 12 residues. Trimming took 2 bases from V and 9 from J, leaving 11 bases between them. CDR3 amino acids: CASSFSDGQAFF. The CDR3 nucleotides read TGCGCCAGCAGCTTCTCGGACGGACAAGCTTTCTTT.

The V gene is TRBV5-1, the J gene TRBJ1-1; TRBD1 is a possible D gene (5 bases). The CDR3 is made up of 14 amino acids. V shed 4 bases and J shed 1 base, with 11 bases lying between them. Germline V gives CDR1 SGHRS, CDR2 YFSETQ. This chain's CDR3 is CASSGGRTNTEAFF. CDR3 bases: TGCGCCAGCAGCGGGGGACGGACGAACACTGAAGCTTTCTTT.

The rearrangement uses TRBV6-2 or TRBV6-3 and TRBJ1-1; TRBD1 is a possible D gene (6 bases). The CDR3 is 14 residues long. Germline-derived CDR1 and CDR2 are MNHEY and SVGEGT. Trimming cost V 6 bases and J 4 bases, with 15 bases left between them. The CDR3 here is CASSPTSRGTEAFF. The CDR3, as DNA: TGTGCCAGCAGCCCTACCTCCAGGGGCACTGAAGCTTTCTTT.

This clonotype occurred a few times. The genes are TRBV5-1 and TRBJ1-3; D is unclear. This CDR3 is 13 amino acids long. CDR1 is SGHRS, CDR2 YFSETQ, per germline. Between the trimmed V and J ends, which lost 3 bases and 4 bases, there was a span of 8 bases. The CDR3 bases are TGCGCCAGCAGCTCCGACGGGGGAAACACCATATATTTT. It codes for CASSSDGGNTIYF.

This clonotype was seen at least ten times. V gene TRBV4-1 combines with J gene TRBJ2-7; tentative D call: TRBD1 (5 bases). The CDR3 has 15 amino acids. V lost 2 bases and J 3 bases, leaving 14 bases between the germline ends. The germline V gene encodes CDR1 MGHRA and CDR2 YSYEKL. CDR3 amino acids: CASSQIPRVDYEQYF. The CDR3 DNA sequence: TGCGCCAGCAGCCAAATCCCCAGGGTGGACTACGAGCAGTACTTC.

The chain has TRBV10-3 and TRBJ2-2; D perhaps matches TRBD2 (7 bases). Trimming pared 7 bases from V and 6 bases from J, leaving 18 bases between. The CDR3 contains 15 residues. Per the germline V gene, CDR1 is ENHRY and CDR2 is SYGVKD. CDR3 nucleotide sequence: TGTGCCATCACTTCGGGGGGCCCCATACCCGGGGAGCTGTTTTTT. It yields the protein CAITSGGPIPGELFF.

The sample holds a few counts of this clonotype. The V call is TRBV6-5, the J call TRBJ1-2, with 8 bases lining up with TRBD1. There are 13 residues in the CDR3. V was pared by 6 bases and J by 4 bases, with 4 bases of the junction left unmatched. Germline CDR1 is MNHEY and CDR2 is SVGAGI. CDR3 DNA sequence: TGTGCCAGCAGAACAGGGGGTGTCTATGGCTACACCTTC. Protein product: CASRTGGVYGYTF.

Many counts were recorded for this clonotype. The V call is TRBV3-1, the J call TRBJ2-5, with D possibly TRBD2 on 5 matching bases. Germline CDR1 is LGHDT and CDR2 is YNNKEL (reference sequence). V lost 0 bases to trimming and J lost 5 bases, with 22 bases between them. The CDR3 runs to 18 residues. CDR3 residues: CASSQDRFGNQFLETQYF. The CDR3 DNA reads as TGTGCCAGCAGCCAAGATCGATTCGGGAATCAATTCTTGGAGACCCAGTACTTC.

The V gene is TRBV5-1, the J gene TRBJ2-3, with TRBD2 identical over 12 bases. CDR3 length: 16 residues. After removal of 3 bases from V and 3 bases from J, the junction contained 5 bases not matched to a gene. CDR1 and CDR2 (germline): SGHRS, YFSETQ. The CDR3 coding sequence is TGCGCCAGCAGCTACACTAGCGGGGGGACGACAGATACGCAGTATTTT. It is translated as CASSYTSGGTTDTQYF.

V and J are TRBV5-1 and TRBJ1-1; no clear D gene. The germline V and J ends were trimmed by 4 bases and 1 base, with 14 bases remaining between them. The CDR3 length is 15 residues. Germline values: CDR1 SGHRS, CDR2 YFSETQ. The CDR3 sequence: CASSKWADANTEAFF. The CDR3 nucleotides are TGCGCCAGCAGCAAGTGGGCAGATGCGAACACTGAAGCTTTCTTT.

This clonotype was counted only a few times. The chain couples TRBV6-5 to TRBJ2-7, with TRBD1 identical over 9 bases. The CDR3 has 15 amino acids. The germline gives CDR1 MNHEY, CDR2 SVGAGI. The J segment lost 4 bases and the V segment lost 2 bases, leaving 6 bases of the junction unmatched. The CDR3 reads CASSYAGTGSYEQYF. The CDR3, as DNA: TGTGCCAGCAGTTACGCCGGGACAGGGTCTTACGAGCAGTACTTC.

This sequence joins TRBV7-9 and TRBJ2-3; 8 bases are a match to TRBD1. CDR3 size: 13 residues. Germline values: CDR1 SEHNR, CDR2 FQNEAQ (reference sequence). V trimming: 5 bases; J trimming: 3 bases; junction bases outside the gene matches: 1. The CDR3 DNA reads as TGTGCCAGCAGCAGACAGGGGACAGATACGCAGTATTTT. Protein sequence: CASSRQGTDTQYF.

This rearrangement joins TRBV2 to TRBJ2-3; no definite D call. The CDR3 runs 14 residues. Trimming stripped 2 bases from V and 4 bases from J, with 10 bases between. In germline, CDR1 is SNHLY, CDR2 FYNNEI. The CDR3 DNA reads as TGTGCCAGCAGTGAAAGGGTAGGCCCAGATACGCAGTATTTT. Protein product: CASSERVGPDTQYF.

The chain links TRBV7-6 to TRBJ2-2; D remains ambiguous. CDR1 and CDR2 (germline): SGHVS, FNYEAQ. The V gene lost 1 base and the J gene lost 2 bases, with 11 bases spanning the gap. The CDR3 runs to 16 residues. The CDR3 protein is CASSLVDLINTGELFF. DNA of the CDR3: TGTGCCAGCAGCTTAGTAGACCTGATAAACACCGGGGAGCTGTTTTTT.

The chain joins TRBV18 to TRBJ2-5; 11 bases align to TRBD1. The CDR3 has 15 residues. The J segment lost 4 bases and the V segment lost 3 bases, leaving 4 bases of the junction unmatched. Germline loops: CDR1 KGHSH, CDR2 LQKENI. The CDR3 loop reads CASSPGQGAGETQYF. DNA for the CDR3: TGTGCCAGCTCACCTGGACAGGGGGCGGGAGAGACCCAGTACTTC.

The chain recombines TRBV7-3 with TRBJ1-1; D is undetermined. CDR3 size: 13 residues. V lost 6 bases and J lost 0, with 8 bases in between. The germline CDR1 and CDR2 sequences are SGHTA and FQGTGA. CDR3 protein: CASSASLNTEAFF. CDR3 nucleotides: TGTGCCAGCAGTGCTTCCCTGAACACTGAAGCTTTCTTT.

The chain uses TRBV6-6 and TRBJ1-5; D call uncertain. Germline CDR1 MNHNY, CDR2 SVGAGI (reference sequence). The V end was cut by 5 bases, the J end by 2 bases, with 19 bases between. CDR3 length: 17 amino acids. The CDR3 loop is CASSAFAGRNGNQPQHF. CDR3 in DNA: TGTGCCAGCAGTGCATTTGCGGGAAGAAACGGCAATCAGCCCCAGCATTTT.

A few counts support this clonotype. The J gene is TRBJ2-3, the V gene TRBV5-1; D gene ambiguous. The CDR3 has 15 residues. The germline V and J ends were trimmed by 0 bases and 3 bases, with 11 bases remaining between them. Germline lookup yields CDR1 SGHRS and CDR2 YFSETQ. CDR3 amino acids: CASSLVGLRTDTQYF. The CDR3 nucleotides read TGCGCCAGCAGCTTGGTTGGGCTACGGACAGATACGCAGTATTTT.

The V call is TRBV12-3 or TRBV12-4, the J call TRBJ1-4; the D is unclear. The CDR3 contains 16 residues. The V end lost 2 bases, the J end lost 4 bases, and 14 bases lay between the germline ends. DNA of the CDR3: TGTGCCAGCAGTTTACGGTTCCAAGGTTATAATGAAAAACTGTTTTTT. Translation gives CASSLRFQGYNEKLFF.

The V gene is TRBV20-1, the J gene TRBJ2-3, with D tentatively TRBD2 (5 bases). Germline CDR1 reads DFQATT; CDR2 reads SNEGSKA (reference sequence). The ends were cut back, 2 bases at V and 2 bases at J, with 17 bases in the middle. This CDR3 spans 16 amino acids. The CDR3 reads CSARTLGDLITDTQYF. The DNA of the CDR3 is TGCAGTGCTAGAACATTGGGAGACCTGATCACAGATACGCAGTATTTT.

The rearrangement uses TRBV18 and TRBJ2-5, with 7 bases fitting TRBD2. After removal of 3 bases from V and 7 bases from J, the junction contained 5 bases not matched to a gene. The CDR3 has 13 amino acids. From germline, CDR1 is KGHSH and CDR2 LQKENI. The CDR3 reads CASSPAGRGTQYF. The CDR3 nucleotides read TGTGCCAGCTCACCGGCAGGGAGGGGGACCCAGTACTTC.

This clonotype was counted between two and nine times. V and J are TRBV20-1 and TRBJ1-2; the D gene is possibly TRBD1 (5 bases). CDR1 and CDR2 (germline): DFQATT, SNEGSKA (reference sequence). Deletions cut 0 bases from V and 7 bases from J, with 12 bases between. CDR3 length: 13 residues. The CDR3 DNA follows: TGCAGTGCTAGAGATAGTACGGGGCTTGGCTACACCTTC. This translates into CSARDSTGLGYTF.

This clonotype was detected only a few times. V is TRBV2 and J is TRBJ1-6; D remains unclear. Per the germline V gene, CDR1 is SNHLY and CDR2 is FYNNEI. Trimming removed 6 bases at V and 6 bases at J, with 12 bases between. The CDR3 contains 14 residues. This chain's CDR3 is CASSLQAGNSPLHF. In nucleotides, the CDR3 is TGTGCCAGCAGCCTACAAGCGGGTAATTCACCCCTCCACTTT. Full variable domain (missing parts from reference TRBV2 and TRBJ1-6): EPEVTQTPSHQVTQMGQEVILRCVPISNHLYFYWYRQILGQKVEFLVSFYNNEISEKSEIFDDQFSVERPDGSNFTLKIRSTKLEDSAMYFCASSLQAGNSPLHFGNGTRLTVT.

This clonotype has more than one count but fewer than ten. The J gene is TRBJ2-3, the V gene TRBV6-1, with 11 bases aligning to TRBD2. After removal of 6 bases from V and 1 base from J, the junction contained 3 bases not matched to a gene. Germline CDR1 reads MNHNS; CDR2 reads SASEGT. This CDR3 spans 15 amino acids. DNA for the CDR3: TGTGCCAGCAGGATACTAGCGGGGGGCACAGATACGCAGTATTTT. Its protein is CASRILAGGTDTQYF.

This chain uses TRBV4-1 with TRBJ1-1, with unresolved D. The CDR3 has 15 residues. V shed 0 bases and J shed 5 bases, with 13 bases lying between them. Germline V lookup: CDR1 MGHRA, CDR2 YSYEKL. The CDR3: CASSQEVPVRTEAFF. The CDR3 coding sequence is TGCGCCAGCAGCCAAGAAGTCCCCGTACGGACTGAAGCTTTCTTT.

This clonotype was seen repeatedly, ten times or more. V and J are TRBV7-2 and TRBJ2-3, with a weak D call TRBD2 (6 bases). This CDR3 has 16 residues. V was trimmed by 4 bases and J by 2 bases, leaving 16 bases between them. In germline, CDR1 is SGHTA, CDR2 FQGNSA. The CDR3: CASSSGGAGFTDTQYF. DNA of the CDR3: TGTGCCAGCAGCTCTGGAGGAGCGGGCTTCACAGATACGCAGTATTTT.